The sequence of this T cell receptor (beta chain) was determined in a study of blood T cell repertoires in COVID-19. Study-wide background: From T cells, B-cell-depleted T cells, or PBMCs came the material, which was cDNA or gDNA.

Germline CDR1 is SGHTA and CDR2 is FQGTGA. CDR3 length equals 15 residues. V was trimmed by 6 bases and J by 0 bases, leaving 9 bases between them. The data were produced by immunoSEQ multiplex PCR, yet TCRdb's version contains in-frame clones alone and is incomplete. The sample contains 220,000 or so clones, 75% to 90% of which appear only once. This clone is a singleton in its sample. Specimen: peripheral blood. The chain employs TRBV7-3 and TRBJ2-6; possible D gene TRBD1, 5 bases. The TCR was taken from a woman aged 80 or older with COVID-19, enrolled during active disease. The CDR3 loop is CASRLDSSGANVLTF. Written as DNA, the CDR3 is TGTGCCAGCAGATTAGACAGCTCTGGGGCCAACGTCCTGACTTTC.